Detailed here is one TCR beta chain. The antigen is undetermined. The data are from a study of shared clonotypes between healthy human individuals. Study-level results: Sequencing depth was expected to affect clonotype sharing among donors. A small donor pool kept down the genetic and exposure-history diversity that was represented.

V trimming: 6 bases; J trimming: 4 bases; junction bases outside the gene matches: 5. In germline, CDR1 is KGHSH, CDR2 LQKENI. CDR3 length: 14 residues. Without sorting, samples used some 93 million PBMCs for genomic DNA. Unsorted PBMC DNA was run through sequencing on ten immunoSEQ deep assay plates. The table came from immunoSEQ multiplex PCR; TCRdb's copy has only in-frame clones and leaves some out. The sample contains some 500,000 clones, 65% to 80% of which appear only once. Specimen: PBMCs. The receptor was derived from a woman in her thirties or forties in good health. Some clones in this sample may be carry-over from other donors' samples. This chain connects TRBV18 to TRBJ2-5; 10 positions agree with TRBD2. In DNA, the CDR3 is TGTGCCAGCTCCCTAAGCGGGAGGGGAGAGACCCAGTACTTC. It specifies CASSLSGRGETQYF.